This is a list of T cell receptor beta chains from one sample in a study of T cells after yellow fever vaccination. One entry per CDR3 protein, called by TCRdb with MiXCR from the 5' RACE reads. The sample holds around 360,000 distinct CDR3 sequences, 11% seen once. Sequencing was performed on PBMCs, taken on the day of the first yellow fever vaccination. The source of these receptors is a man aged 18 to 35 who received the YFV17D yellow fever vaccine. Both conserved end residues are trimmed from each CDR3.

>TRBV5-4
ASSPAGMNTEAF
>TRBV12-3/TRBV12-4
ASSFGPKLF
>TRBV29-1
SSVTDLNTEAF
>TRBV28
ASSFPTVLNTEAF
>TRBV5-1
ASSLVGFGAKNIQY
>TRBV5-4
ASSQLAFDTGELF
>TRBV28
AGGTGETQY
>TRBV12-3/TRBV12-4
ASSFGTSGVNEQF
>TRBV5-1
ASSPWGFNQPQH
>TRBV24-1
ATSASRDGSQETQY
>TRBV10-3
AISESKSGEGANEQF
>TRBV28
ASSLNLNTEAF
>TRBV4-1
ASSQVGQGQNTEAF
>TRBV15
ATSRAFRRYTQY
>TRBV5-1
ASSRGPTSGGNNEQF
>TRBV5-7
ASSPSEGNTDTQY
>TRBV24-1
ATQGQTDTQY
>TRBV12-3/TRBV12-4
ASGASSYEQY
>TRBV7-9
ASSSRDRATDTQY
>TRBV5-5
ASSLGPTGVPGELF
>TRBV5-4
ASSLESRNTEAF
>TRBV29-1
SVEDVRTGLF
>TRBV7-3
ASSPQGGFGTDTQY
>TRBV5-1
ASSLVGTGSTYEQY
>TRBV20-1
SAERGSQETQY
>TRBV7-8
ASSLHGDLNNEQF
>TRBV20-1
SADRGGRVETQY
>TRBV6-5
ASSYSEQGSGELF
>TRBV6-1
ASSLGQSSYNEQF
>TRBV11-2
ASSRPWWRVRGTDTQY
>TRBV5-1
ASSLRRTNTEAF
>TRBV20-1
SATAGLLYGYT
>TRBV12-3/TRBV12-4
ASTRGEGRGYT
>TRBV4-1
ASSQDPGTQETQY
>TRBV28
ASSSGQGSRQF
>TRBV4-1
ASSQSMTGANTGELF
>TRBV4-1
ASSQDVRGEKLF
>TRBV20-1
SARQGASRYGYT
>TRBV12-3/TRBV12-4
ASSPGQNYEAF
>TRBV29-1
SVEGGRLDEQY
>TRBV20-1
SARRGEADTEAF
>TRBV6-1
ASRTLAGGTDTQY
>TRBV4-1
ASSQEGWGSYNSPLH
>TRBV7-3
ASSHRETGPKGQF
>TRBV5-1
ASSLEVIGNEAF
>TRBV5-1
ASSAMLAGEETQY
>TRBV24-1
ATSDSGLAYNEQF
>TRBV24-1
ATSDSGPRETQY